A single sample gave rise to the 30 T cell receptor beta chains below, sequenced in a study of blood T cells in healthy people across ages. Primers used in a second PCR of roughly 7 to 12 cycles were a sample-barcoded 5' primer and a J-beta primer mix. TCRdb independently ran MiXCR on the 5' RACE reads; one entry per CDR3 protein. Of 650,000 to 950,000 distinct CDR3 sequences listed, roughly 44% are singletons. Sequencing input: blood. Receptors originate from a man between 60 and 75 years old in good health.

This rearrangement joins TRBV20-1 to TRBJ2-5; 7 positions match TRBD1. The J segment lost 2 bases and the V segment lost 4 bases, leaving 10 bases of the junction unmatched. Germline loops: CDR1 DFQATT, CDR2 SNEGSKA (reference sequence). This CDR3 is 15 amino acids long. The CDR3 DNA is TGCAGTGCTAACCCAGAATCGGGACAGCAAGAGACCCAGTACTTC. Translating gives CSANPESGQQETQYF.

The CDR3 loop reads CASSPRWQDLRSPLHF. The CDR3, as DNA: TGTGCCAGCAGTCCAAGATGGCAGGACTTACGTTCACCCCTCCACTTT. The genes are TRBV28 and TRBJ1-6; D unresolved. Germline V gene lookup returns CDR1 MDHEN and CDR2 SYDVKM. Trimming took off 5 bases at V and 9 bases at J, with 20 bases between the two ends. The CDR3 runs 16 residues.

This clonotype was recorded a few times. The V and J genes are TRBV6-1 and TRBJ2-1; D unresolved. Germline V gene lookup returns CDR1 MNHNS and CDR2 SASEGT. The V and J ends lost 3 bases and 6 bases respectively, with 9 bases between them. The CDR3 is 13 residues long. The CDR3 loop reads CASSDSTVNEQFF. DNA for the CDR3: TGTGCCAGCAGTGACAGCACTGTCAATGAGCAGTTCTTC.

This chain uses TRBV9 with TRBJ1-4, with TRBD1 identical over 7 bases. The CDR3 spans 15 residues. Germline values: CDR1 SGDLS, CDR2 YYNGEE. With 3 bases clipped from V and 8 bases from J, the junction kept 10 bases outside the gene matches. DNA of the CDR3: TGTGCCAGCAGCGGACAGGGACGCCGGGGGGAAAAACTGTTTTTT. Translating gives CASSGQGRRGEKLFF.

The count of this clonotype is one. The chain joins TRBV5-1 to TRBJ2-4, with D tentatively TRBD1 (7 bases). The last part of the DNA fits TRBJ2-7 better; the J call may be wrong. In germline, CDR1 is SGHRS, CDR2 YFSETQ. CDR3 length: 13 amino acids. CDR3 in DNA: TGCGCCAGCAGCTGCGGGACAGCCTACGAGCAGTACTTC. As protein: CASSCGTAYEQYF.

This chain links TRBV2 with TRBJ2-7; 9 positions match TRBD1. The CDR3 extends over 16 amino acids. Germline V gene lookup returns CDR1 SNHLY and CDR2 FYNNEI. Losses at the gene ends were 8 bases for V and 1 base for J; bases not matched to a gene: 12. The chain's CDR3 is CASGRDRTGESYEQYF. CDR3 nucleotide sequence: TGTGCCAGCGGGAGAGACCGGACAGGGGAGTCCTACGAGCAGTACTTC.

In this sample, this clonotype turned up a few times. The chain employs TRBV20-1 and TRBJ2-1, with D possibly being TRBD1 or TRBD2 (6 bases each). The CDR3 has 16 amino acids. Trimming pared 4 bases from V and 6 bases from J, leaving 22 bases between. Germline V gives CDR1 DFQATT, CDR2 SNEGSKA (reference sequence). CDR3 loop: CSAIGDRSGAPNEQFF. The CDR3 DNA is TGCAGTGCTATTGGGGACCGCTCGGGGGCGCCCAATGAGCAGTTCTTC.

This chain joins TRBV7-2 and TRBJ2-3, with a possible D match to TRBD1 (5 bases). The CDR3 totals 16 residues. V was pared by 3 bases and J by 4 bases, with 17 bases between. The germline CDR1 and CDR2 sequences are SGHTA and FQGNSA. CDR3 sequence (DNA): TGTGCCAGCAGCTTGGGGCGTGGGGTCCCGCCAGATACGCAGTATTTT. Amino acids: CASSLGRGVPPDTQYF.

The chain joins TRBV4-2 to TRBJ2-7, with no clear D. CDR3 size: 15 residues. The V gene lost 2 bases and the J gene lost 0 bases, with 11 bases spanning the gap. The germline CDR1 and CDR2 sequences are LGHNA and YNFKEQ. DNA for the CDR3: TGTGCCAGCAGCCAATCGGACCAGACCTCCTACGAGCAGTACTTC. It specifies CASSQSDQTSYEQYF.

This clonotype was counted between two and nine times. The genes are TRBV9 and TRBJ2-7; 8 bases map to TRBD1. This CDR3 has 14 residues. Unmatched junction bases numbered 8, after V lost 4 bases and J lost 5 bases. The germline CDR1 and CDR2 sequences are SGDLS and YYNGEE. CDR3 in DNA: TGTGCCAGCAGCCCCTCGGACAGGGTTAACGAGCAGTACTTC. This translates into CASSPSDRVNEQYF.

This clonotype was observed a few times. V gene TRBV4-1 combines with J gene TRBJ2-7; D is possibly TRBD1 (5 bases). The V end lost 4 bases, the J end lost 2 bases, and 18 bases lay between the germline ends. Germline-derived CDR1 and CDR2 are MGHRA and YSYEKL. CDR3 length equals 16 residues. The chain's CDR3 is CASSRNLDSNPYEQYF. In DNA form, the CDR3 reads TGCGCCAGCAGCCGCAATCTTGACAGTAACCCCTACGAGCAGTACTTC.

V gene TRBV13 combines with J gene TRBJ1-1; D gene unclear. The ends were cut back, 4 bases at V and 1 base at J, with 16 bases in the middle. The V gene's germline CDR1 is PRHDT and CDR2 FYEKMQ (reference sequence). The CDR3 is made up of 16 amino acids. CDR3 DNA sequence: TGTGCCAGCAGCTCTTGGGCCCACAGTGGGAACACTGAAGCTTTCTTT. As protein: CASSSWAHSGNTEAFF.

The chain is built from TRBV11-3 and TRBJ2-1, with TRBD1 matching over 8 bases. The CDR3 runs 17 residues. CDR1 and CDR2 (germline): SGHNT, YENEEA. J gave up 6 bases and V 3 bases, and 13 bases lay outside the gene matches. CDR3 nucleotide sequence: TGTGCCAGCAGCTTGGTTACAGGGGGGCAACTGGGCAATGAGCAGTTCTTC. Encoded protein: CASSLVTGGQLGNEQFF.

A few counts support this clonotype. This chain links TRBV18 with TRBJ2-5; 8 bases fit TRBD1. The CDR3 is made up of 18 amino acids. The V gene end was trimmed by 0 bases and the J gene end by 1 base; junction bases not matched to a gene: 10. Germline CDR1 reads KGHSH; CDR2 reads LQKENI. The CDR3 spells CASSPPSRGRAAQETQYF. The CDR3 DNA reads TGTGCCAGCTCACCACCGAGCAGGGGGCGGGCCGCCCAAGAGACCCAGTACTTC. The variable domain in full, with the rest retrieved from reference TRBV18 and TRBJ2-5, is NAGVMQNPRHLVRRRGQEARLRCSPMKGHSHVYWYRQLPEEGLKFMVYLQKENIIDESGMPKERFSAEFPKEGPSILRIQQVVRGDSAAYFCASSPPSRGRAAQETQYFGPGTRLLVL.

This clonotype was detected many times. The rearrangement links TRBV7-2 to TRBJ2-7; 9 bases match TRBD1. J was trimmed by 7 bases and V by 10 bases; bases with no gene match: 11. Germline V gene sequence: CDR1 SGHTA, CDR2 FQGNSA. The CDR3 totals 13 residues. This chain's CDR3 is CATKRTGVEEQYF. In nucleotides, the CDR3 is TGTGCCACAAAAAGGACAGGGGTGGAAGAGCAGTACTTC.

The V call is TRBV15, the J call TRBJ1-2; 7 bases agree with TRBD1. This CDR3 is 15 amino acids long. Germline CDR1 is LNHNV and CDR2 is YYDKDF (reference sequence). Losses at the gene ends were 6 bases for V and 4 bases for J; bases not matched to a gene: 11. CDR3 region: CATSETQGNGYGYTF. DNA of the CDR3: TGTGCCACCAGTGAGACACAGGGGAATGGCTATGGCTACACCTTC.

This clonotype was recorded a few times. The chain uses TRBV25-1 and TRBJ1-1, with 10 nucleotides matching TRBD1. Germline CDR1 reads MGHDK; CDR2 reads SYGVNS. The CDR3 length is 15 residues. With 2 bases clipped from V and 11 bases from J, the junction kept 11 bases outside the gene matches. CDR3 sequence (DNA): TGTGCCAGCAGTGAACTAAGGGGACAGGGGAATAGGGCTTTCTTT. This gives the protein CASSELRGQGNRAFF. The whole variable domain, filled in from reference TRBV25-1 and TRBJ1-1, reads EADIYQTPRYLVIGTGKKITLECSQTMGHDKMYWYQQDPGMELHLIHYSYGVNSTEKGDLSSESTVSRIRTEHFPLTLESARPSHTSQYLCASSELRGQGNRAFFGQGTRLTVV.

CDR3 coding DNA: TGTGCCAGCAGCCAAGGCGTAGCGGTAGCCTACGAGCAGTACTTC. Protein product: CASSQGVAVAYEQYF. The chain has TRBV14 and TRBJ2-7; weak D call: TRBD2 (6 bases). The V end lost 1 base, the J end lost 2 bases, and 12 bases lay between the germline ends. CDR1 SGHDN and CDR2 FVKESK come from the germline V gene. The CDR3 contains 15 residues.

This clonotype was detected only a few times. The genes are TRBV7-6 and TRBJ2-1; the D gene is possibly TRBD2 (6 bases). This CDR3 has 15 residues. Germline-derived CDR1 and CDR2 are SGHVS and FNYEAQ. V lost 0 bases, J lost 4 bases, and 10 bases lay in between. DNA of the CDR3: TGTGCCAGCAGCTTAGCGCGGGGATATTACAATGAGCAGTTCTTC. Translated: CASSLARGYYNEQFF.

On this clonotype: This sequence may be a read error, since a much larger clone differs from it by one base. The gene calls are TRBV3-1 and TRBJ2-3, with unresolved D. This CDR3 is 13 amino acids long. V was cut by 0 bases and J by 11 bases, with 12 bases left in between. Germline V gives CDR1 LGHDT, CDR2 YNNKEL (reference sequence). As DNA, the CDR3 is TGTGCCAGCAGCCAAGAATCTAGGAGTGAGCAGTATTTT. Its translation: CASSQESRSEQYF.

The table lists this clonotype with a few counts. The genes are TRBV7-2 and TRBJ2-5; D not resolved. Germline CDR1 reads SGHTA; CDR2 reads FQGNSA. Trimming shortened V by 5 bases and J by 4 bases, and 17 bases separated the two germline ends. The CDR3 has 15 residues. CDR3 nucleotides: TGTGCCAGCAGCCGTCGATTTGGGATGGGAGAGACCCAGTACTTC. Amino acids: CASSRRFGMGETQYF.

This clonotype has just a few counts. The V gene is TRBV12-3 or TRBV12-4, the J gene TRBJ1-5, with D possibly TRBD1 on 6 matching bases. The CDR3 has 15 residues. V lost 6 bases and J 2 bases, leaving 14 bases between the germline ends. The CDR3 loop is CASSEQGLGNQPQHF. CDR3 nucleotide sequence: TGTGCCAGCAGCGAACAGGGTCTGGGCAATCAGCCCCAGCATTTT.

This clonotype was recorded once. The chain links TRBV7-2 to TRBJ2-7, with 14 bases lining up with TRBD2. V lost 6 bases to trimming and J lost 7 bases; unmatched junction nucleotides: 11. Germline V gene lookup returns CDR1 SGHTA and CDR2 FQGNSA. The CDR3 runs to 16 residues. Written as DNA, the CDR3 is TGTGCCAGCAGAGGTTCCAGGACTAGCGGGGGGTGGGAGCAGTACTTC. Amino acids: CASRGSRTSGGWEQYF.

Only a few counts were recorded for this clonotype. The CDR3 loop is CASSARVARGETQYF. Written as DNA, the CDR3 is TGTGCCAGCAGCGCCCGGGTAGCGCGGGGGGAGACCCAGTACTTC. The chain is built from TRBV7-2 and TRBJ2-5, with 7 bases matching TRBD2. The CDR3 extends over 15 amino acids. The germline CDR1 and CDR2 sequences are SGHTA and FQGNSA. The junction had 11 bases not matched to a gene; V was cut back by 5 bases and J by 5 bases.

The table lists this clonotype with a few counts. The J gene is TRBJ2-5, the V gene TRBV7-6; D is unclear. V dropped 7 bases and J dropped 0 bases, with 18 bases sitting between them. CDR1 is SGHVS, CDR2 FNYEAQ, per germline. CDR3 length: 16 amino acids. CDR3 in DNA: TGTGCCAGCACCCGGTTCGACGTAACGGACCAAGAGACCCAGTACTTC. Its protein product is CASTRFDVTDQETQYF.

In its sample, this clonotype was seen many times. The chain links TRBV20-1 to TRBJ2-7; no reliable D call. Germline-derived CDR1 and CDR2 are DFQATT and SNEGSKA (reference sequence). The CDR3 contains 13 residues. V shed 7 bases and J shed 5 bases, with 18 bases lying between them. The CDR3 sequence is CSGRRSIPDEQYF. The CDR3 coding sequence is TGCAGTGGAAGACGGTCGATCCCCGACGAGCAGTACTTC.

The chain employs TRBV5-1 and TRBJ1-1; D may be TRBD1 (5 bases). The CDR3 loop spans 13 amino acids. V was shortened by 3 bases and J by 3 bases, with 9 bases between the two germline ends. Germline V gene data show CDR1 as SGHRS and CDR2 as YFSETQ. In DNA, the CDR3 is TGCGCCAGCAGCTGGGACTGGGACACTGAAGCTTTCTTT. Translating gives CASSWDWDTEAFF.

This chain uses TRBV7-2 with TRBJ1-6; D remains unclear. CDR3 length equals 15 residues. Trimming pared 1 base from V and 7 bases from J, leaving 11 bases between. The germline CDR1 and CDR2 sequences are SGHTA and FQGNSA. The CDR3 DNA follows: TGTGCCAGCAGCTTAGAACCCCTGGGCAATTCACCCCTCCACTTT. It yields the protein CASSLEPLGNSPLHF. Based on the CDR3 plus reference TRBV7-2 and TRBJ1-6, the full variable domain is GAGVSQSPSNKVTEKGKDVELRCDPISGHTALYWYRQSLGQGLEFLIYFQGNSAPDKSGLPSDRFSAERTGGSVSTLTIQRTQQEDSAVYLCASSLEPLGNSPLHFGNGTRLTVT.

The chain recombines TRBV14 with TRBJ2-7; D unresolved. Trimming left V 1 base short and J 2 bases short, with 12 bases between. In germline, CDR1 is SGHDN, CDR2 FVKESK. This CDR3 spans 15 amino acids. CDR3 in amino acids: CASSQGRAAAYEQYF. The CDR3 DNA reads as TGTGCCAGCAGCCAAGGCCGGGCCGCGGCCTACGAGCAGTACTTC.

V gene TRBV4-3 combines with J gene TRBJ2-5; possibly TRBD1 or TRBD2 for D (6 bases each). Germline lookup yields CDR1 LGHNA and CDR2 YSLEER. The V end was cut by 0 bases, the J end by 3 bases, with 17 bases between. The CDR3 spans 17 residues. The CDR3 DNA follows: TGCGCCAGCAGCCAAGATTGGGGGGCAGGGGCGGAAGAGACCCAGTACTTC. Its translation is CASSQDWGAGAEETQYF.